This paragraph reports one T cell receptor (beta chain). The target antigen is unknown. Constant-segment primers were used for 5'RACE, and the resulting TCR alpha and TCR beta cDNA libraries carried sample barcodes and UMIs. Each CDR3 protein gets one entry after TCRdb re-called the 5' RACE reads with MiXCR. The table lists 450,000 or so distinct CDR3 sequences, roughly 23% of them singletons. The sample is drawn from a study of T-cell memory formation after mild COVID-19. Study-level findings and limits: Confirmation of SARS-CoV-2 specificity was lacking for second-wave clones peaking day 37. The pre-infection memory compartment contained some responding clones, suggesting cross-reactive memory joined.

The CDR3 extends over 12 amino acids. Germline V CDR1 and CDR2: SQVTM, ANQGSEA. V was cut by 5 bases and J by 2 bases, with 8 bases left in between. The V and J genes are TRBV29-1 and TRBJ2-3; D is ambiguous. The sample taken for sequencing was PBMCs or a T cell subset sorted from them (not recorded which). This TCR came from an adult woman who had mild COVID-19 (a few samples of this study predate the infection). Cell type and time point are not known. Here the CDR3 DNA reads TGCAGCGTTCGGGCGTCCACAGATACGCAGTATTTT. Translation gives CSVRASTDTQYF.